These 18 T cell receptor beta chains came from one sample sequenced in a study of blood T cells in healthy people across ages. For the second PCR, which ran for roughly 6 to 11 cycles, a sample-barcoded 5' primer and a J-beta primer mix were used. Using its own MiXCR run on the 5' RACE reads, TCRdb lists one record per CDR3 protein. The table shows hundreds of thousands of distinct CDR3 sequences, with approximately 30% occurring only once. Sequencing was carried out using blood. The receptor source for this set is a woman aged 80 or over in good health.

In DNA, the CDR3 is TGTGCCAGCAGCATCAAGCCTCAGGGGGATAGCAATCAGCCCCAGCATTTT. As protein: CASSIKPQGDSNQPQHF. V gene TRBV3-1 combines with J gene TRBJ1-5, with 7 bases matching TRBD1. This CDR3 is 17 amino acids long. Germline assignment: CDR1 LGHDT and CDR2 YNNKEL (reference sequence). The trim removed 5 bases at V and 0 bases at J, leaving 10 bases unmatched.

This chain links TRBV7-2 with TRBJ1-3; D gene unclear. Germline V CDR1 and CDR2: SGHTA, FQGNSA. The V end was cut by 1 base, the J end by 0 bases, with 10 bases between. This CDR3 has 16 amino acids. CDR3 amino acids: CASSLGPASSGNTIYF. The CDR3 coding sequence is TGTGCCAGCAGCTTAGGGCCGGCGAGCTCTGGAAACACCATATATTTT.

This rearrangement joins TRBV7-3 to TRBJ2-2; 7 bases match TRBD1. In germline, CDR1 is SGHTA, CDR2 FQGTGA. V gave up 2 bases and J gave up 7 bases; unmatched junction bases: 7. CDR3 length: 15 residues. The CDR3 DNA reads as TGTGCCAGCAGCTTACTTGGACAGGTGAACGGGGAGCTGTTTTTT. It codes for CASSLLGQVNGELFF.

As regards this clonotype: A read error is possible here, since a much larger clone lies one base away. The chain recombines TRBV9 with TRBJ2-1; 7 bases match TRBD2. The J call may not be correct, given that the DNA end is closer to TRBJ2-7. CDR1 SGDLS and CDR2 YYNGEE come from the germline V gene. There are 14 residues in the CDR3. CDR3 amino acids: CASSRGVAYNEQYF. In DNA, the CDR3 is TGTGCCAGCAGCCGGGGGGTCGCCTACAATGAGCAGTACTTC.

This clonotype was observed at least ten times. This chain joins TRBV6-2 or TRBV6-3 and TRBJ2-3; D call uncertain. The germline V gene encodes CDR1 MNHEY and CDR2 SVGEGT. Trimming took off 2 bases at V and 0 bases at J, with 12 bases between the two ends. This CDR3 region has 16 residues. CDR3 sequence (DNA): TGTGCCAGCAGTTACCCTGGCAGCACTAGCACAGATACGCAGTATTTT. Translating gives CASSYPGSTSTDTQYF.

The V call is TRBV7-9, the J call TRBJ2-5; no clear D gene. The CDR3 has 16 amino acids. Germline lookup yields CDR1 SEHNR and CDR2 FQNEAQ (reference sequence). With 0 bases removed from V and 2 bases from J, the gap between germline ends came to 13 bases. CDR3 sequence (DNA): TGTGCCAGCAGCTTAGCGACCCACTTCGCACAAGAGACCCAGTACTTC. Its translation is CASSLATHFAQETQYF.

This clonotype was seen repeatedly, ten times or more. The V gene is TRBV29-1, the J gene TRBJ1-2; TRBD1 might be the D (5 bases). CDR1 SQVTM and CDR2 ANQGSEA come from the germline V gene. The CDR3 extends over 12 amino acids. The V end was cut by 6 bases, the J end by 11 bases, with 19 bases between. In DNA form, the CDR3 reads TGCAGCGTAGCGGGGGGACGCCGATGGTACACCTTC. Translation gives CSVAGGRRWYTF.

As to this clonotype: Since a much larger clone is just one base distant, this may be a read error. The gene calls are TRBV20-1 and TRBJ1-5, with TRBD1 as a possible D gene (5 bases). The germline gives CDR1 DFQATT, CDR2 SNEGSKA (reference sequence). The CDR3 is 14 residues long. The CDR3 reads CSVGAGDSNQSQHF. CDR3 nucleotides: TGCAGTGTTGGGGCGGGGGATAGCAATCAGTCCCAGCATTTT.

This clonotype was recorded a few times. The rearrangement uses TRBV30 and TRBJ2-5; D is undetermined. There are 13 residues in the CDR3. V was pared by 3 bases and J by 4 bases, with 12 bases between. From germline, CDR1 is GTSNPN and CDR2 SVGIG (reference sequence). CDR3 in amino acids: CAWSFDGGETQYF. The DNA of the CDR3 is TGTGCCTGGAGCTTCGATGGCGGAGAGACCCAGTACTTC.

The CDR3: CASSPAGRELYEQYF. The CDR3 DNA sequence: TGTGCCAGCAGCCCCGCGGGAAGGGAGCTCTACGAGCAGTACTTC. The chain employs TRBV6-2 or TRBV6-3 and TRBJ2-7, with a tentative D call TRBD2 (6 bases). The CDR3 has 15 residues. Germline V lookup: CDR1 MNHEY, CDR2 SVGEGT. V lost 6 bases to trimming and J lost 3 bases, with 18 bases between them.

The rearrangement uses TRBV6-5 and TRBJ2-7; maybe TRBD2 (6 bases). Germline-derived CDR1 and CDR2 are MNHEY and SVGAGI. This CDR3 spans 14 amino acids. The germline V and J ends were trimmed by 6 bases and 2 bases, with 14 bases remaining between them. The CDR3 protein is CASSGGNGAYEQYF. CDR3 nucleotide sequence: TGTGCCAGCAGCGGGGGAAACGGCGCCTACGAGCAGTACTTC.

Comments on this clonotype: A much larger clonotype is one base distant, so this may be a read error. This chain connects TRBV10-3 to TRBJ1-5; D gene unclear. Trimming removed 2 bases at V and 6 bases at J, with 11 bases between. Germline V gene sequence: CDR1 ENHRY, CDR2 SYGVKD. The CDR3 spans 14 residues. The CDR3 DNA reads TGTGCCATCAGTGAGAGGACGGGTGGTCAGCCCCAGCATTTT. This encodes CAISERTGGQPQHF.

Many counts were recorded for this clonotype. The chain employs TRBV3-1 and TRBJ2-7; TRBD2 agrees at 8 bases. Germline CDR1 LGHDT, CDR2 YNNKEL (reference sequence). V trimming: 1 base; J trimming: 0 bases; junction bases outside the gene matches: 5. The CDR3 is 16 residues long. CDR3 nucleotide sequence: TGTGCCAGCAGCCAAGTAATTAGCGGGGCCTCCTACGAGCAGTACTTC. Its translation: CASSQVISGASYEQYF.

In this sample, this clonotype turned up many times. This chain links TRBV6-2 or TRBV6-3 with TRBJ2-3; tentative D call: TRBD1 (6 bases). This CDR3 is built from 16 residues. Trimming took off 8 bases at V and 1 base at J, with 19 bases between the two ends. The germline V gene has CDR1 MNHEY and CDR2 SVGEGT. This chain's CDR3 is CASQRTGTLRTDTQYF. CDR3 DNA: TGTGCCAGCCAACGTACAGGGACGCTTCGCACAGATACGCAGTATTTT.

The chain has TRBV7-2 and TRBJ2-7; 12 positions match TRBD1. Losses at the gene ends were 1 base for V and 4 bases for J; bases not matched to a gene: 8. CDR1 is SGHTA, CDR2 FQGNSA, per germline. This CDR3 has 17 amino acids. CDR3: CASSLGPLGQGAYEQYF. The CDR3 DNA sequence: TGTGCCAGCAGCTTAGGTCCCCTGGGACAGGGGGCATACGAGCAGTACTTC. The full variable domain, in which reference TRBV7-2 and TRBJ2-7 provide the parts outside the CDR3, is GAGVSQSPSNKVTEKGKDVELRCDPISGHTALYWYRQSLGQGLEFLIYFQGNSAPDKSGLPSDRFSAERTGGSVSTLTIQRTQQEDSAVYLCASSLGPLGQGAYEQYFGPGTRLTVT.

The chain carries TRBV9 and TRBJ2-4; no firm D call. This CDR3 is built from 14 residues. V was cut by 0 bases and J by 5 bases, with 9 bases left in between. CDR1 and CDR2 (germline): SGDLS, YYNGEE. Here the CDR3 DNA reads TGTGCCAGCAGCGTAGATTTCTGGGAAAACATTCAGTACTTC. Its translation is CASSVDFWENIQYF.

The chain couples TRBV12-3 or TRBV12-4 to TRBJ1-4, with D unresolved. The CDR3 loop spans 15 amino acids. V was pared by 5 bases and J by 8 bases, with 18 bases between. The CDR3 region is CASSRRQGMREKLFF. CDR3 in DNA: TGTGCCAGCAGTCGGCGGCAAGGCATGAGGGAAAAACTGTTTTTT.

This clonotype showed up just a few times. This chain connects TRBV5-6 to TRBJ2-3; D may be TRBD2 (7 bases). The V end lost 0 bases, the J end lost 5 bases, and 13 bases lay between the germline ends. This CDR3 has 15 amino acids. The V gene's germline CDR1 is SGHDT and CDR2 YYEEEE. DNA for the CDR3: TGTGCCAGCAGCTTGGTCGAGGGGGGGCAAGATACGCAGTATTTT. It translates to CASSLVEGGQDTQYF.